The 24 T cell receptor beta chains listed next were all sequenced from one sample in a study of Tregs in tolerant kidney transplant recipients. FACS sorting followed an approximately 6-day coculture of CFSE-labeled recipient PBMCs with irradiated graft donor PBMCs. Measured with immunoSEQ multiplex PCR; TCRdb has only the in-frame clones, and not every one. The table records 15,000 to 18,000 clones, about 53% of them present only once. No antigen has been assigned to these receptors. Sequenced material: CD4+ T cells from blood cultured with allogeneic cells, taken before the transplant. These receptors were obtained from a human patient who received a combined kidney and bone marrow transplant.

This chain connects TRBV4-3 to TRBJ2-5; possible D gene TRBD2, 6 bases. Trimming pared 3 bases from V and 10 bases from J, leaving 21 bases between. Germline assignment: CDR1 LGHNA and CDR2 YSLEER. This CDR3 contains 15 residues. CDR3 in amino acids: CASSHAGSVWGVQYF. In DNA form, the CDR3 reads TGCGCCAGCAGCCATGCGGGTTCAGTCTGGGGGGTCCAGTACTTC.

The rearrangement joins TRBV10-1 to TRBJ2-7; 8 bases are shared with TRBD1. V was pared by 6 bases and J by 0 bases, with 7 bases of the junction left unmatched. The CDR3 is 15 residues long. Germline V lookup: CDR1 WNHNN, CDR2 SYGVQD (reference sequence). The CDR3 DNA is TGCGCCAGCAGCGAGCCACAGGGGGGCTCCTACGAGCAGTACTTC. Amino acids: CASSEPQGGSYEQYF.

The chain joins TRBV29-1 to TRBJ2-5; TRBD1 agrees at 7 bases. Germline loops: CDR1 SQVTM, CDR2 ANQGSEA. Trimming removed 2 bases from V and 2 bases from J; junction bases left unmatched: 8. The CDR3 has 15 amino acids. The CDR3 sequence: CSVERGRQSQETQYF. The DNA of the CDR3 is TGCAGCGTTGAAAGGGGGCGGCAGAGTCAAGAGACCCAGTACTTC.

This clone was seen only a few times. The V call is TRBV5-6, the J call TRBJ2-3; 7 bases agree with TRBD1. Germline CDR1 SGHDT, CDR2 YYEEEE. The length of the CDR3 is 15 residues. With 2 bases clipped from V and 1 base from J, the junction kept 4 bases outside the gene matches. In DNA, the CDR3 is TGTGCCAGCAGCTTACCTGGACAGGGCACAGATACGCAGTATTTT. This gives the protein CASSLPGQGTDTQYF. The whole variable domain, filled in from reference TRBV5-6 and TRBJ2-3, reads DAGVTQSPTHLIKTRGQQVTLRCSPKSGHDTVSWYQQALGQGPQFIFQYYEEEERQRGNFPDRFSGHQFPNYSSELNVNALLLGDSALYLCASSLPGQGTDTQYFGPGTRLTVL.

This clone was seen only a few times. This chain links TRBV30 with TRBJ1-6; D might be TRBD1 (5 bases). The V gene's germline CDR1 is GTSNPN and CDR2 SVGIG (reference sequence). V was cut by 0 bases and J by 0 bases, with 18 bases left in between. This CDR3 comprises 19 residues. The CDR3 coding sequence is TGTGCCTGGAGTGTATACGGTCAGGGCCTTCGCTCCTATAATTCACCCCTCCACTTT. Residues: CAWSVYGQGLRSYNSPLHF.

The V call is TRBV28, the J call TRBJ1-3; a possible D gene is TRBD1 (6 bases). The germline V gene has CDR1 MDHEN and CDR2 SYDVKM. The CDR3 covers 17 residues. The germline V and J ends were trimmed by 4 bases and 6 bases, with 22 bases remaining between them. The CDR3 DNA reads TGTGCCAGCAGTTACGCGGGGGCGTCGGCTCGCTTAAACACCATATATTTT. This sequence encodes CASSYAGASARLNTIYF.

This chain links TRBV11-2 with TRBJ2-5; 8 bases are shared with TRBD1. The tail of the sequence fits TRBJ2-7 better, so the J call may be wrong. CDR3 length: 14 residues. From germline, CDR1 is SGHAT and CDR2 FQNNGV. CDR3 sequence: CASSPGQDPYEQYF. CDR3 in DNA: TGTGCCAGCAGCCCGGGACAGGACCCCTACGAGCAGTACTTC.

CDR3 sequence (DNA): TGCGCCAGCAGCCTGACAGGGACAGCCAAGAACACCGGGGAGCTGTTTTTT. Residues: CASSLTGTAKNTGELFF. The chain links TRBV5-1 to TRBJ2-2; TRBD1 matches 7 bases. This CDR3 comprises 17 residues. From germline, CDR1 is SGHRS and CDR2 YFSETQ. V shed 4 bases, J shed 1 base, and the junction held 10 bases outside the gene matches. Based on the CDR3 plus reference TRBV5-1 and TRBJ2-2, the full variable domain is KAGVTQTPRYLIKTRGQQVTLSCSPISGHRSVSWYQQTPGQGLQFLFEYFSETQRNKGNFPGRFSGRQFSNSRSEMNVSTLELGDSALYLCASSLTGTAKNTGELFFGEGSRLTVL.

This clone was counted a single time. The J gene is TRBJ1-2, the V gene TRBV5-4; weak D call: TRBD1 (5 bases). The V end was cut by 0 bases, the J end by 4 bases, with 13 bases between. The germline gives CDR1 SGHNT, CDR2 YYREEE (reference sequence). The CDR3 sequence is 15 residues long. CDR3 amino acids: CASSLESGTAYGYTF. The CDR3 coding sequence is TGTGCCAGCAGCTTGGAATCTGGGACTGCCTATGGCTACACCTTC.

The chain has TRBV9 and TRBJ2-3, with unresolved D. V gave up 4 bases and J gave up 0 bases, with 6 bases separating them. The CDR3 contains 13 residues. CDR1 and CDR2 from the germline V gene are SGDLS and YYNGEE. DNA of the CDR3: TGTGCCAGCAGCCAAAGCAGCACAGATACGCAGTATTTT. It encodes CASSQSSTDTQYF.

This clone is labeled medium-sized. This chain connects TRBV5-5 to TRBJ2-7; 12 positions agree with TRBD2. V dropped 5 bases and J dropped 2; count of bases not matched to a gene: 5. The germline V gene encodes CDR1 SGHKS and CDR2 YYEKEE (reference sequence). This CDR3 spans 15 amino acids. The CDR3 region is CASSIRTSGTYEQYF. The CDR3 DNA is TGTGCCAGCAGTATAAGGACTAGCGGGACCTACGAGCAGTACTTC.

The chain has TRBV6-1 and TRBJ1-2, with 8 bases lining up with TRBD1. The CDR3 has 15 residues. The V gene's germline CDR1 is MNHNS and CDR2 SASEGT. V was pared by 4 bases and J by 5 bases, with 9 bases of the junction left unmatched. CDR3 sequence (DNA): TGTGCCAGCAGTGCTCAGGGGGCTCAATCTTATGGCTACACCTTC. Protein: CASSAQGAQSYGYTF.

This chain links TRBV2 with TRBJ2-1; tentative D call: TRBD2 (6 bases). CDR1 is SNHLY, CDR2 FYNNEI, per germline. The ends were cut back, 4 bases at V and 6 bases at J, with 13 bases in the middle. This CDR3 is built from 14 residues. The CDR3 protein is CASSGTTVINEQFF. Here the CDR3 DNA reads TGTGCCAGCAGTGGGACTACGGTTATCAATGAGCAGTTCTTC.

This clone appeared a single time. The V call is TRBV10-3, the J call TRBJ2-7, with 8 bases fitting TRBD1. CDR3 length: 13 amino acids. The ends lost 4 bases at V and 7 bases at J; junction bases unmatched: 6. Germline V gene sequence: CDR1 ENHRY, CDR2 SYGVKD. CDR3 sequence (DNA): TGTGCCATCAGTGGCCAGGGGGCAGGTGAGCAGTACTTC. Protein sequence: CAISGQGAGEQYF.

The chain recombines TRBV7-2 with TRBJ1-5, with 9 bases lining up with TRBD1. Germline trimming cut 4 bases from V and 0 bases from J; bases unmatched to any gene: 1. Germline CDR1 SGHTA, CDR2 FQGNSA. This CDR3 contains 15 residues. In DNA, the CDR3 is TGTGCCAGCAGCTCGACAGGGGGTAGCAATCAGCCCCAGCATTTT. Its translation is CASSSTGGSNQPQHF.

This clone has more than one count but fewer than ten. This chain uses TRBV19 with TRBJ1-5; weak D call: TRBD1 (5 bases). Trimming cost V 1 base and J 6 bases, with 13 bases left between them. CDR3 length equals 15 residues. Germline-derived CDR1 and CDR2 are LNHDA and SQIVND (reference sequence). DNA for the CDR3: TGTGCCAGTAGTATAGTCGGCAGGGTAGGTCAGCCCCAGCATTTT. This translates into CASSIVGRVGQPQHF.

The chain uses TRBV5-1 and TRBJ2-7, with a weak D call TRBD1 (8 bases). Trimming removed 0 bases at V and 5 bases at J, with 21 bases between. Germline values: CDR1 SGHRS, CDR2 YFSETQ. The CDR3 runs to 17 residues. The DNA of the CDR3 is TGCGCCAGCAGCTTGGTCGCCGGGGGGACAGGCCGAAACGAGCAGTACTTC. Translating it yields CASSLVAGGTGRNEQYF.

This clone was counted between two and nine times. J is TRBJ2-2 and V is TRBV5-6; 11 bases line up with TRBD2. Looked up from germline, CDR1 is SGHDT and CDR2 is YYEEEE. Trimming removed 3 bases from V and 7 bases from J; junction bases left unmatched: 2. The CDR3 covers 14 residues. CDR3 coding DNA: TGTGCCAGCAGCTGGGGACTAGCGGACGGGGAGCTGTTTTTT. Its translation is CASSWGLADGELFF.

This clone has just a few counts. CDR3: CASSPIGGAGGELFF. The CDR3 DNA sequence: TGTGCCAGCAGCCCTATAGGGGGCGCAGGCGGGGAGCTGTTTTTT. The chain links TRBV9 to TRBJ2-2; TRBD1 aligns across 7 bases. CDR3 length: 15 amino acids. V shed 4 bases and J 7 bases; nucleotides not matched to a gene: 10. Germline loops: CDR1 SGDLS, CDR2 YYNGEE.

The rearrangement joins TRBV7-2 to TRBJ2-7; 10 bases are shared with TRBD2. The junction had 7 bases not matched to a gene; V was cut back by 5 bases and J by 3 bases. CDR3 length: 15 residues. Germline-derived CDR1 and CDR2 are SGHTA and FQGNSA. This CDR3 is CASSPETSGYYEQYF. For the CDR3, the DNA is TGTGCCAGCAGCCCTGAGACTAGCGGGTACTACGAGCAGTACTTC. Drawing the rest from reference TRBV7-2 and TRBJ2-7, the complete variable domain is GAGVSQSPSNKVTEKGKDVELRCDPISGHTALYWYRQSLGQGLEFLIYFQGNSAPDKSGLPSDRFSAERTGGSVSTLTIQRTQQEDSAVYLCASSPETSGYYEQYFGPGTRLTVT.

The chain recombines TRBV5-1 with TRBJ2-5; no definite D call. CDR3 size: 15 residues. Germline CDR1 is SGHRS and CDR2 is YFSETQ. V lost 0 bases, J lost 5 bases, and 14 bases lay in between. The CDR3 loop is CASSLDGTGEETQYF. The CDR3 DNA reads TGCGCCAGCAGCTTGGACGGCACGGGTGAGGAGACCCAGTACTTC.

A few counts support this clone. V and J are TRBV15 and TRBJ2-5; no definite D call. Trimming removed 1 base from V and 5 bases from J, with 8 bases in between. From germline, CDR1 is LNHNV and CDR2 YYDKDF (reference sequence). The CDR3 consists of 13 residues. The CDR3 spells CATSRAETETQYF. The CDR3 DNA follows: TGTGCCACCAGCAGAGCAGAAACGGAGACCCAGTACTTC.

In this sample, this clone turned up once. This sequence joins TRBV5-1 and TRBJ1-2; 9 bases agree with TRBD1. CDR1 and CDR2 from the germline V gene are SGHRS and YFSETQ. Germline trimming cut 3 bases from V and 3 bases from J; bases unmatched to any gene: 15. The CDR3 is 18 residues long. CDR3 DNA sequence: TGCGCCAGCAGCTCCCTCCGGGACAGGGCTCAAGGCTACTATGGCTACACCTTC. It yields the protein CASSSLRDRAQGYYGYTF.

V is TRBV7-7 and J is TRBJ2-1; 9 bases agree with TRBD1. V lost 3 bases and J lost 2; bases outside the gene matches: 2. CDR3 size: 15 residues. CDR1 and CDR2 from the germline V gene are SSHAT and FNYEAQ (reference sequence). DNA for the CDR3: TGTGCCAGCAGCTTCACAGGGGGCCCCTACAATGAGCAGTTCTTC. It yields the protein CASSFTGGPYNEQFF.